Presented here are 22 T cell receptor beta chains from one specimen sequenced in a study of shared clonotypes between healthy human individuals. The method was immunoSEQ multiplex PCR; TCRdb's version includes in-frame clones alone and lacks a portion of them. The sample includes 1 million to 1.2 million clones, 77% seen only once; the top ten take 0.89%. Material: memory CD4+ T cells from PBMCs. Subset specified: CD45RA-negative fraction. The receptor source for this set is a young man in good health. Some clones in this sample may be carry-over from other donors' samples.

This clone appeared a few times. The V call is TRBV27, the J call TRBJ1-2; maybe TRBD1 (6 bases). Germline V gives CDR1 MNHEY, CDR2 SMNVEV (reference sequence). The CDR3 covers 13 residues. Deletions cut 5 bases from V and 4 bases from J, with 11 bases between. The chain's CDR3 is CASSRRGVYGYTF. The CDR3 nucleotides read TGTGCCAGCAGTCGGAGGGGGGTCTATGGCTACACCTTC.

Note on this clone: With a much larger clone just one base away, this may be a read error. The conserved phenylalanine or tryptophan is not found at the CDR3 terminus, so this likely reflects a read error. The limits of the CDR3 on the DNA are not certain, so only TCRdb's listed CDR3 is given. The chain joins TRBV30 to TRBJ1-2. Germline V gene lookup returns CDR1 GTSNPN and CDR2 SVGIG (reference sequence). 13 amino acids form the CDR3, both terminal residues included. The CDR3 is CAYKLTRGYGCTL.

This sequence joins TRBV7-8 and TRBJ2-7, with no clear D. In germline, CDR1 is SGHVS, CDR2 FQNEAQ. This CDR3 comprises 14 residues. Between the trimmed V and J ends, which lost 2 bases and 2 bases, there was a span of 10 bases. The CDR3 DNA reads TGTGCCAGCAGCTTAACTCCTAAACCCTACGAGCAGTACTTC. It specifies CASSLTPKPYEQYF.

This clone occurred once. The genes are TRBV4-2 and TRBJ2-5, with 7 positions matching TRBD2. The CDR3 is 15 residues long. V lost 4 bases to trimming and J lost 5 bases; unmatched junction nucleotides: 10. The V gene's germline CDR1 is LGHNA and CDR2 YNFKEQ. CDR3 loop: CASSRRTSREETQYF. DNA of the CDR3: TGTGCCAGCAGCCGCCGGACTAGTAGAGAGGAGACCCAGTACTTC.

V is TRBV11-2 and J is TRBJ1-2; tentative D call: TRBD1 (6 bases). CDR1 and CDR2 from the germline V gene are SGHAT and FQNNGV. The V end lost 5 bases, the J end lost 3 bases, and 10 bases lay between the germline ends. CDR3 length equals 13 residues. This chain's CDR3 is CASSHGGYYGYTF. In nucleotides, the CDR3 is TGTGCCAGCAGCCACGGGGGCTACTATGGCTACACCTTC. The full variable domain, rest sourced from reference TRBV11-2 and TRBJ1-2, is EAGVAQSPRYKIIEKRQSVAFWCNPISGHATLYWYQQILGQGPKLLIQFQNNGVVDDSQLPKDRFSAERLKGVDSTLKIQPAKLEDSAVYLCASSHGGYYGYTFGSGTRLTVV.

About this clone: Compared with germline, one end of the junction differs, possibly owing to a read error. The rearrangement links TRBV11-2 to TRBJ2-2, with no clear D. This CDR3 has 15 residues. CDR1 and CDR2 (germline): SGHAT, FQNNGV. CDR3 sequence (DNA): TGTGCCAGCAGCCTAGAGAGTCCCTCCACCGGGGAGCTGTTTTTT. Protein sequence: CASSLESPSTGELFF.

The rearrangement links TRBV15 to TRBJ1-2; 7 bases agree with TRBD1. This CDR3 has 16 residues. Unmatched junction bases numbered 8, after V lost 0 bases and J lost 4 bases. Germline values: CDR1 LNHNV, CDR2 YYDKDF (reference sequence). The CDR3, as DNA: TGTGCCACCAGCAGAGACCACAGGGGACGATTCTATGGCTACACCTTC. It is translated as CATSRDHRGRFYGYTF.

This clone came up many times. Other DNA sequences in this sample translate to the same CDR3. The chain has TRBV7-9 and TRBJ1-1; no firm D call. This CDR3 has 13 residues. V dropped 5 bases and J dropped 0 bases, with 7 bases sitting between them. The germline CDR1 and CDR2 sequences are SEHNR and FQNEAQ (reference sequence). CDR3 sequence: CASSPEMNTEAFF. The DNA of the CDR3 is TGTGCCAGCAGCCCGGAAATGAACACTGAAGCTTTCTTT.

This clone was counted between two and nine times. This chain uses TRBV28 with TRBJ1-3, with D unresolved. CDR1 and CDR2 from the germline V gene are MDHEN and SYDVKM. V shed 6 bases and J shed 0 bases, with 9 bases lying between them. The CDR3 contains 14 residues. The CDR3: CASSSRYSGNTIYF. The CDR3 DNA reads as TGTGCCAGCAGCTCCAGATACTCTGGAAACACCATATATTTT.

Regarding this clone: This may arise from a read error, as a much more abundant clone is one base away. The chain combines TRBV5-1 with TRBJ1-1; no clear D. Germline-derived CDR1 and CDR2 are SGHRS and YFSETQ. The CDR3 sequence is 12 residues long. V was shortened by 2 bases and J by 1 base, with 3 bases between the two germline ends. The CDR3 nucleotides read TGCGCCAGCAGCTTACAGAACACTGAAGCTTTCTTT. Amino acid sequence: CASSLQNTEAFF. Drawing the rest from reference TRBV5-1 and TRBJ1-1, the complete variable domain is KAGVTQTPRYLIKTRGQQVTLSCSPISGHRSVSWYQQTPGQGLQFLFEYFSETQRNKGNFPGRFSGRQFSNSRSEMNVSTLELGDSALYLCASSLQNTEAFFGQGTRLTVV.

This chain joins TRBV6-6 and TRBJ1-1; TRBD1 aligns across 11 bases. The junction had 8 bases not matched to a gene; V was cut back by 6 bases and J by 2 bases. The CDR3 loop spans 16 amino acids. Per the germline V gene, CDR1 is MNHNY and CDR2 is SVGAGI (reference sequence). Here the CDR3 DNA reads TGTGCCAGCAGCCGAGGGACAGGGGGACGAAACACTGAAGCTTTCTTT. Encoded protein: CASSRGTGGRNTEAFF.

This clone was seen repeatedly, ten times or more. This chain uses TRBV29-1 with TRBJ1-3; no clear D. V lost 2 bases to trimming and J lost 0 bases, with 5 bases between them. CDR3 length: 13 amino acids. In germline, CDR1 is SQVTM, CDR2 ANQGSEA. The CDR3 coding sequence is TGCAGCGTTGAACAGCTCTCTGGAAACACCATATATTTT. Its translation is CSVEQLSGNTIYF.

This chain uses TRBV28 with TRBJ1-1; 7 bases map to TRBD1. Germline V lookup: CDR1 MDHEN, CDR2 SYDVKM. With 6 bases clipped from V and 0 bases from J, the junction kept 7 bases outside the gene matches. The CDR3 covers 15 residues. The DNA for the CDR3 is TGTGCCAGCAGATTGGGTGGGACAGTGAACACTGAAGCTTTCTTT. Its translation is CASRLGGTVNTEAFF.

This clone has just a few counts. The chain links TRBV30 to TRBJ2-5; TRBD2 is a possible D gene (6 bases). Near its end, the DNA agrees better with TRBJ2-7, so the J call may be wrong. In germline, CDR1 is GTSNPN, CDR2 SVGIG (reference sequence). CDR3 size: 14 residues. For the CDR3, the DNA is TGTGCCTGTCACCGCGGGGCGGCTTTTGGCGAGCAGTACTTC. Its protein is CACHRGAAFGEQYF.

The sample holds a few counts of this clone. This chain links TRBV11-2 with TRBJ2-7; weak D call: TRBD2 (5 bases). CDR1 and CDR2 (germline): SGHAT, FQNNGV. V lost 4 bases to trimming and J lost 3 bases, with 10 bases between them. The CDR3 has 13 residues. CDR3 region: CASSSPGYYEQYF. The CDR3, as DNA: TGTGCCAGCAGCTCCCCGGGGTACTACGAGCAGTACTTC.

The chain uses TRBV5-4 and TRBJ2-2; TRBD2 matches at 11 bases. The CDR3 runs 16 residues. V trimming: 3 bases; J trimming: 6 bases; junction bases outside the gene matches: 7. The germline gives CDR1 SGHNT, CDR2 YYREEE (reference sequence). This chain's CDR3 is CASSSSGRRGAGELFF. The CDR3 bases are TGTGCCAGCAGCTCTAGCGGGAGGAGGGGTGCCGGGGAGCTGTTTTTT. The complete variable domain, with remaining parts taken from reference TRBV5-4 and TRBJ2-2, reads ETGVTQSPTHLIKTRGQQVTLRCSSQSGHNTVSWYQQALGQGPQFIFQYYREEENGRGNFPPRFSGLQFPNYSSELNVNALELDDSALYLCASSSSGRRGAGELFFGEGSRLTVL.

V is TRBV28 and J is TRBJ1-2; 9 bases align to TRBD1. Unmatched junction bases numbered 5, after V lost 4 bases and J lost 5 bases. This CDR3 is 14 amino acids long. From germline, CDR1 is MDHEN and CDR2 SYDVKM. CDR3 residues: CASSSDRGGYGYTF. In DNA form, the CDR3 reads TGTGCCAGCAGTTCGGACAGGGGAGGGTATGGCTACACCTTC.

V is TRBV5-1 and J is TRBJ2-7; possibly TRBD2 for D (6 bases). The length of the CDR3 is 13 residues. Per germline, CDR1 SGHRS and CDR2 YFSETQ. The V end lost 0 bases, the J end lost 4 bases, and 8 bases lay between the germline ends. In nucleotides, the CDR3 is TGCGCCAGCAGCTTGGAAGGGAGGTACGAGCAGTACTTC. It specifies CASSLEGRYEQYF.

This clone has just one count. V and J are TRBV28 and TRBJ2-7, with unresolved D. Germline V gives CDR1 MDHEN, CDR2 SYDVKM. The V end was cut by 5 bases, the J end by 12 bases, with 11 bases between. CDR3 size: 10 residues. The CDR3 DNA is TGTGCCAGCAGTGCCCAGGTTCTGTACTTC. Its protein product is CASSAQVLYF. The full variable domain, completed using reference TRBV28 and TRBJ2-7, is DVKVTQSSRYLVKRTGEKVFLECVQDMDHENMFWYRQDPGLGLRLIYFSYDVKMKEKGDIPEGYSVSREKKERFSLILESASTNQTSMYLCASSAQVLYFGPGTRLTVT.

The gene calls are TRBV2 and TRBJ2-7, with a possible D match to TRBD1 (6 bases). Germline CDR1 is SNHLY and CDR2 is FYNNEI. Trimming shortened V by 6 bases and J by 0 bases, and 12 bases separated the two germline ends. The CDR3 is 14 residues long. CDR3 in amino acids: CASRTGPLSYEQYF. The CDR3 region has the DNA TGTGCCAGCAGAACAGGGCCCCTCTCCTACGAGCAGTACTTC.

This clone was picked up a small number of times. The chain uses TRBV11-2 and TRBJ2-7; D could derive from TRBD1 or TRBD2 (5 bases each). The CDR3 spans 14 residues. V shed 5 bases and J shed 5 bases, with 16 bases lying between them. The germline CDR1 and CDR2 sequences are SGHAT and FQNNGV. The chain's CDR3 is CASSPGDRPDEQYF. CDR3 coding DNA: TGTGCCAGCAGCCCTGGGGACCGCCCCGACGAGCAGTACTTC. Variable domain in full (rest from reference TRBV11-2 and TRBJ2-7): EAGVAQSPRYKIIEKRQSVAFWCNPISGHATLYWYQQILGQGPKLLIQFQNNGVVDDSQLPKDRFSAERLKGVDSTLKIQPAKLEDSAVYLCASSPGDRPDEQYFGPGTRLTVT.

The J gene is TRBJ2-1, the V gene TRBV5-4, with 11 bases lining up with TRBD2. The CDR3 consists of 16 residues. Unmatched junction bases numbered 5, after V lost 3 bases and J lost 3 bases. The V gene's germline CDR1 is SGHNT and CDR2 YYREEE (reference sequence). In DNA, the CDR3 is TGTGCCAGCAGCTCCCCTAGCGGGGGGCTCTACAATGAGCAGTTCTTC. It yields the protein CASSSPSGGLYNEQFF.